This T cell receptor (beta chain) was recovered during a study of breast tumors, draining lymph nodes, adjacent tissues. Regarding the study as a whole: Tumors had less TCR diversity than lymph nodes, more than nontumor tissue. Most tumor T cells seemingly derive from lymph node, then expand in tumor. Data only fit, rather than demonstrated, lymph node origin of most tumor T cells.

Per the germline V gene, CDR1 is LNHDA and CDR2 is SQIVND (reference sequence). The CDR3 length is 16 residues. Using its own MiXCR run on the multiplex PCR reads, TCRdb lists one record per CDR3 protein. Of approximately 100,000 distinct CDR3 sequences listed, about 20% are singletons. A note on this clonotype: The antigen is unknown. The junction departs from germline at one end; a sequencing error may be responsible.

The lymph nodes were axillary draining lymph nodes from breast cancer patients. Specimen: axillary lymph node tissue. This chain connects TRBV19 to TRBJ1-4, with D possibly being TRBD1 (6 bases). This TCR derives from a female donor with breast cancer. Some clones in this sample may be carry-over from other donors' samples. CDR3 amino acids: CACSDGQLSTNEKLFF. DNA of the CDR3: TGTGCCTGTAGTGATGGACAGCTATCAACTAATGAAAAACTGTTTTTT.